This T cell receptor beta chain came from a study of blood T cell repertoires in COVID-19. Study as a whole: Samples taken during acute and convalescent COVID-19 were collected in the United States, Italy and Spain.

Original processing notes: For nucleated cells, counts were estimated from reference gene primer amplification. Profiling relied on immunoSEQ multiplex PCR, and the TCRdb table lists in-frame clones only, not all of them. For V, J and clone size, that table is used; D and trimming come from the DNA. In the table there are hundreds of thousands of clones, more than 65% of which are singletons. Trimming removed 1 base from V and 2 bases from J; junction bases left unmatched: 3. Per germline, CDR1 SGHTA and CDR2 FQGNSA. CDR3 length equals 15 residues. This receptor was taken from a woman older than 75 with acute or convalescent COVID-19. The sequencing sample was made of peripheral blood. The rearrangement uses TRBV7-2 and TRBJ2-5; the match to TRBD2 covers 8 bases. The CDR3 DNA is TGTGCCAGCAGCTTAGGGGGACTAGGTCAAGAGACCCAGTACTTC. The encoded protein is CASSLGGLGQETQYF.